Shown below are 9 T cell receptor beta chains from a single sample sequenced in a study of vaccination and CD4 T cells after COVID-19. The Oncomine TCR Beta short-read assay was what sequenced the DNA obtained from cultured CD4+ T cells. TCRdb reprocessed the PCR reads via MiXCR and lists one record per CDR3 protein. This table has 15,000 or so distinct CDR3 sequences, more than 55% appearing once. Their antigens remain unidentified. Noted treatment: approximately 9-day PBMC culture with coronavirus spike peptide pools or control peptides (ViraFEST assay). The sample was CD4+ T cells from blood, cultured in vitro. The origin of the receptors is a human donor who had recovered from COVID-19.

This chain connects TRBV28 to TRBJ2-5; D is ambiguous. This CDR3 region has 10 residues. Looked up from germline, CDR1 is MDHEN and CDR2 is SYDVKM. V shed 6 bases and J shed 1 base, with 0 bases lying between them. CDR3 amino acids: CASSQETQYF. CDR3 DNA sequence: TGTGCCAGCAGCCAAGAGACCCAGTACTTC.

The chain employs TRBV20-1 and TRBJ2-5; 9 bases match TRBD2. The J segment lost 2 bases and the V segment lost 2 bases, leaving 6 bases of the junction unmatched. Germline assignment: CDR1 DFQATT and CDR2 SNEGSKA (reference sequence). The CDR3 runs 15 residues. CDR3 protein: CSARLPSGDQETQYF. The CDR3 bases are TGCAGTGCTAGATTGCCTAGCGGGGATCAAGAGACCCAGTACTTC.

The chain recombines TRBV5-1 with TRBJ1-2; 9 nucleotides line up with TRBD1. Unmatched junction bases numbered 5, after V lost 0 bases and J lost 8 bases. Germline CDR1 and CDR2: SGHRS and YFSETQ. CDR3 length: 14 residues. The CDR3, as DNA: TGCGCCAGCAGCTTGGACAGGGGGCGATTAGGCTACACCTTC. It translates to CASSLDRGRLGYTF.

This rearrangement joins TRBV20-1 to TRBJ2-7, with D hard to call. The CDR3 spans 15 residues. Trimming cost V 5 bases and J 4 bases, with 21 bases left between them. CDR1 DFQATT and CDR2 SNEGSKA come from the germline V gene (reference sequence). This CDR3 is CSAGPARGWNYEQYF. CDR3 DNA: TGCAGTGCTGGCCCCGCGAGAGGCTGGAATTACGAGCAGTACTTC.

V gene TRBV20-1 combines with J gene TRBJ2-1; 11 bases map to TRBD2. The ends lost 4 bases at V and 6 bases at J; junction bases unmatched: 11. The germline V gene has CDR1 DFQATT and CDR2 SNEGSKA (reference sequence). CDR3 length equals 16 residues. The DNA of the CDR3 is TGCAGTGCTAAAGAGTTAGCGGGAGGGGGGGGCAATGAGCAGTTCTTC. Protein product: CSAKELAGGGGNEQFF.

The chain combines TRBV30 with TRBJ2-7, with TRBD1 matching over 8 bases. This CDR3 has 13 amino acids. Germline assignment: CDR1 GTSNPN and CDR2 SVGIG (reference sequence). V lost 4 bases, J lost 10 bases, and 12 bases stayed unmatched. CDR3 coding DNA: TGTGCCTGGACAGGACCGGACAGGGAAGTTCAGTACTTC. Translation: CAWTGPDREVQYF.

The CDR3 sequence is CASRPGFGNTEAFF. CDR3 DNA sequence: TGTGCCAGCAGACCAGGGTTCGGGAACACTGAAGCTTTCTTT. This sequence joins TRBV7-9 and TRBJ1-1; D is possibly TRBD1 (5 bases). The germline V gene encodes CDR1 SEHNR and CDR2 FQNEAQ (reference sequence). The CDR3 runs 14 residues. The ends were cut back, 6 bases at V and 1 base at J, with 12 bases in the middle.

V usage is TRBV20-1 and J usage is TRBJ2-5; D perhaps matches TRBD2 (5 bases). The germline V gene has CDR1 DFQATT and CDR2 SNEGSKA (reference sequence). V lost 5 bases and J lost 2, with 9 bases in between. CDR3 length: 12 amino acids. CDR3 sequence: CSALREQETQYF. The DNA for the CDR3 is TGCAGTGCTCTTCGGGAACAAGAGACCCAGTACTTC.

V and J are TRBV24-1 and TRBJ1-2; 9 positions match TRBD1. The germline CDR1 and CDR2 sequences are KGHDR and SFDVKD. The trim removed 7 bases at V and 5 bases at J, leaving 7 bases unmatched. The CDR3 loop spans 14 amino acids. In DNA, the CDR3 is TGTGCCACCAGCCCGGGACAGGGCATATATGGCTACACCTTC. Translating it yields CATSPGQGIYGYTF.